The 29 T cell receptor beta chains below come from one sample, sequenced in a study of CD8 T cells in Susac syndrome (dated by TCRdb to between 2018 and 2020). Library preparation used the immunoSEQ multiplex PCR assay. RNA was extracted using the RNeasy kit, and roughly 0.45 to 1 microgram was reverse transcribed with random hexamers. TCRdb reanalyzed the raw reads on its own, using fastp at Q25 for trimming and MiXCR for clone calling, and kept in-frame beta chains. Duplicate CDR3 protein sequences are folded into a single record with the most common DNA and genes. This sample holds approximately 77,000 distinct CDR3 sequences; under 95% were observed only once. The top ten constitute around 0.52% of the sample. The material sequenced was CD4+ T cells from PBMCs. The source of these receptors is a human donor with Susac syndrome.

The genes are TRBV27 and TRBJ2-1, with D possibly matching TRBD2 (5 bases). The CDR3 spans 17 residues. The V gene's germline CDR1 is MNHEY and CDR2 SMNVEV (reference sequence). Trimming shortened V by 2 bases and J by 0 bases, and 14 bases separated the two germline ends. The CDR3 reads CASSLPTTDYSYNEQFF. Written as DNA, the CDR3 is TGTGCCAGCAGTTTACCTACGACTGACTACTCCTACAATGAGCAGTTCTTC.

The gene calls are TRBV2 and TRBJ1-2; possible D gene TRBD1, 6 bases. The CDR3 spans 13 residues. V was pared by 6 bases and J by 5 bases, with 13 bases between. CDR1 and CDR2 (germline): SNHLY, FYNNEI. The CDR3 DNA sequence: TGTGCCAGCAGGGCCGGGACAAATTATGGCTACACCTTC. Its protein product is CASRAGTNYGYTF.

This clonotype was observed a single time. The chain links TRBV7-2 to TRBJ2-6, with D tentatively TRBD1 (5 bases). The CDR3 consists of 16 residues. Germline CDR1 SGHTA, CDR2 FQGNSA. V lost 1 base to trimming and J lost 0 bases, with 7 bases between them. CDR3 sequence: CASSLDRNSGANVLTF. As DNA, the CDR3 is TGTGCCAGCAGCTTAGACAGGAACTCTGGGGCCAACGTCCTGACTTTC.

This chain connects TRBV7-9 to TRBJ1-3, with unresolved D. From germline, CDR1 is SEHNR and CDR2 FQNEAQ (reference sequence). The CDR3 has 13 amino acids. V was clipped by 8 bases and J by 1 base, with 9 bases between them. CDR3 in amino acids: CASAGFSGNTIYF. CDR3 DNA: TGTGCCAGCGCAGGCTTTTCTGGAAACACCATATATTTT.

CDR3 nucleotides: TGTGCCAGTAGTATGCCCCTGAGGACAGGGGGCGAACAGCCCCAGCATTTT. The encoded protein is CASSMPLRTGGEQPQHF. J is TRBJ1-5 and V is TRBV19; 11 nucleotides match TRBD1. The CDR3 runs 17 residues. V gave up 3 bases and J gave up 7 bases; unmatched junction bases: 11. Germline values: CDR1 LNHDA, CDR2 SQIVND (reference sequence). The full variable domain, completed using reference TRBV19 and TRBJ1-5, is DGGITQSPKYLFRKEGQNVTLSCEQNLNHDAMYWYRQDPGQGLRLIYYSQIVNDFQKGDIAEGYSVSREKKESFPLTVTSAQKNPTAFYLCASSMPLRTGGEQPQHFGDGTRLSIL.

This clonotype turned up a few times. The rearrangement uses TRBV7-2 and TRBJ2-3, with unresolved D. The CDR3 runs 16 residues. Trimming cost V 0 bases and J 4 bases, with 14 bases left between them. Germline-derived CDR1 and CDR2 are SGHTA and FQGNSA. CDR3 sequence: CASSLAASRSADTQYF. DNA of the CDR3: TGTGCCAGCAGCTTAGCGGCCAGTAGATCGGCAGATACGCAGTATTTT. The full variable domain, rest sourced from reference TRBV7-2 and TRBJ2-3, is GAGVSQSPSNKVTEKGKDVELRCDPISGHTALYWYRQSLGQGLEFLIYFQGNSAPDKSGLPSDRFSAERTGGSVSTLTIQRTQQEDSAVYLCASSLAASRSADTQYFGPGTRLTVL.

The chain recombines TRBV12-5 with TRBJ2-4; D may be TRBD1 or TRBD2 (6 bases each). Germline V gives CDR1 LGHNT, CDR2 FRNRAP. CDR3 length equals 13 residues. V lost 2 bases to trimming and J lost 7 bases, with 9 bases between them. The CDR3 protein is CASGLIGGNIQYF. The CDR3 bases are TGTGCTAGTGGTTTGATAGGGGGGAACATTCAGTACTTC. The variable domain in full, completed from reference TRBV12-5 and TRBJ2-4, reads DARVTQTPRHKVTEMGQEVTMRCQPILGHNTVFWYRQTMMQGLELLAYFRNRAPLDDSGMPKDRFSAEMPDATLATLKIQPSEPRDSAVYFCASGLIGGNIQYFGAGTRLSVL.

V usage is TRBV20-1 and J usage is TRBJ2-7, with no clear D. The CDR3 consists of 14 residues. The germline CDR1 and CDR2 sequences are DFQATT and SNEGSKA (reference sequence). Deletions cut 5 bases from V and 1 base from J, with 15 bases between. CDR3 residues: CSALGPRSSYEQYF. The DNA of the CDR3 is TGCAGTGCTTTAGGGCCTAGAAGTTCCTACGAGCAGTACTTC.

V usage is TRBV5-6 and J usage is TRBJ2-5, with D perhaps TRBD1 (5 bases). CDR3 size: 14 residues. Germline V gene data show CDR1 as SGHDT and CDR2 as YYEEEE. Trimming left V 0 bases short and J 1 base short, with 7 bases between. The CDR3 is CASSLEDTQETQYF. The CDR3 DNA reads TGTGCCAGCAGCTTGGAGGACACCCAAGAGACCCAGTACTTC.

The chain recombines TRBV20-1 with TRBJ2-7; 7 bases agree with TRBD2. This CDR3 has 18 amino acids. In germline, CDR1 is DFQATT, CDR2 SNEGSKA (reference sequence). The junction had 20 bases not matched to a gene; V was cut back by 6 bases and J by 0 bases. As DNA, the CDR3 is TGCAGTGCGGCCCCGAGGAGTGGGAGGGCCATCCCCTCCTACGAGCAGTACTTC. Translation gives CSAAPRSGRAIPSYEQYF.

The V call is TRBV10-3, the J call TRBJ2-1, with D possibly being TRBD1 (5 bases). V shed 0 bases and J shed 8 bases, with 17 bases lying between them. This CDR3 region has 16 residues. In germline, CDR1 is ENHRY, CDR2 SYGVKD. The CDR3 coding sequence is TGTGCCATCAGTGAGTCCGGACATAATGGGGCCTATGAGCAGTTCTTC. Amino acid sequence: CAISESGHNGAYEQFF.

The chain is built from TRBV10-3 and TRBJ2-5, with 12 bases lining up with TRBD1. CDR3 size: 15 residues. With V trimmed by 4 bases and J by 4 bases, 4 bases remained unmatched. The germline CDR1 and CDR2 sequences are ENHRY and SYGVKD. The CDR3 bases are TGTGCCATCAGTGTTCGGGACAGGGGGCGAGAGACCCAGTACTTC. Translating gives CAISVRDRGRETQYF.

The chain recombines TRBV6-1 with TRBJ2-2; no definite D call. Trimming took 5 bases from V and 6 from J, leaving 4 bases between them. CDR3 length equals 11 residues. Germline V gene sequence: CDR1 MNHNS, CDR2 SASEGT. The CDR3 loop is CASSRAGELFF. The CDR3 region has the DNA TGTGCCAGCAGTCGGGCCGGGGAGCTGTTTTTT.

The rearrangement uses TRBV20-1 and TRBJ2-1; D not resolved. V shed 7 bases and J shed 8 bases, with 12 bases lying between them. CDR3 length: 11 residues. Germline lookup yields CDR1 DFQATT and CDR2 SNEGSKA (reference sequence). For the CDR3, the DNA is TGCAGTGTCCCCGGGCCCCATGAGCAGTTCTTC. It specifies CSVPGPHEQFF.

This clonotype was recorded only once. For the CDR3, the DNA is TGTGCCAGCACCCGGGCAGGGGCCGAGAAGATCAATCAGCCCCAGCATTTT. This sequence encodes CASTRAGAEKINQPQHF. The chain links TRBV6-1 to TRBJ1-5, with D perhaps matching TRBD1 (6 bases). CDR3 length: 17 amino acids. V gave up 7 bases and J gave up 3 bases, with 22 bases separating them. CDR1 is MNHNS, CDR2 SASEGT, per germline.

The V gene is TRBV7-9, the J gene TRBJ2-2; D remains unclear. Germline assignment: CDR1 SEHNR and CDR2 FQNEAQ (reference sequence). Deletions cut 5 bases from V and 5 bases from J, with 24 bases between. This CDR3 comprises 18 residues. The CDR3 loop reads CASSLSWSSDVGTGELFF. The CDR3 DNA follows: TGTGCCAGCAGCCTTTCATGGTCTTCCGACGTGGGTACCGGGGAGCTGTTTTTT.

This clonotype was recorded once. The V call is TRBV7-2, the J call TRBJ2-2; D tentatively fits TRBD1 or TRBD2 (5 bases each). The CDR3 is made up of 16 amino acids. Trimming stripped 6 bases from V and 1 base from J, with 15 bases between. Germline CDR1 is SGHTA and CDR2 is FQGNSA. The CDR3 DNA reads TGTGCCAGCAGGAAGGGGAGCACGCAGAACACCGGGGAGCTGTTTTTT. Amino acids: CASRKGSTQNTGELFF.

This clonotype came up once. CDR3 nucleotides: TGCAGTGCTAGTGCAGCCAAGTGGACAGGGATCTACGAGCAGTACTTC. It is translated as CSASAAKWTGIYEQYF. This sequence joins TRBV20-1 and TRBJ2-7, with 8 positions matching TRBD1. J lost 3 bases, V lost 3 bases, and 13 bases had no gene match. Germline-derived CDR1 and CDR2 are DFQATT and SNEGSKA (reference sequence). The CDR3 has 16 residues.

This clonotype was observed a handful of times. The rearrangement uses TRBV19 and TRBJ2-5; D is ambiguous. Germline V gives CDR1 LNHDA, CDR2 SQIVND (reference sequence). The V end lost 8 bases, the J end lost 5 bases, and 12 bases lay between the germline ends. This CDR3 contains 12 residues. The chain's CDR3 is CASRLAGETQYF. The CDR3 DNA reads TGTGCCAGTCGCCTCGCCGGGGAGACCCAGTACTTC.

This chain joins TRBV15 and TRBJ2-6, with a tentative D call TRBD1 (6 bases). Between the trimmed V and J ends, which lost 8 bases and 1 base, there was a span of 24 bases. The CDR3 has 19 residues. Germline V gene lookup returns CDR1 LNHNV and CDR2 YYDKDF (reference sequence). For the CDR3, the DNA is TGTGCCACCCCCTGTGGGGCCGGGACATCTGCTTCTGGGGCCAACGTCCTGACTTTC. Translating gives CATPCGAGTSASGANVLTF.

V and J are TRBV3-1 and TRBJ2-7; 8 bases line up with TRBD2. V was clipped by 1 base and J by 1 base; unmatched bases: 9. CDR1 and CDR2 (germline): LGHDT, YNNKEL (reference sequence). The CDR3 sequence is 17 residues long. The CDR3 DNA reads TGTGCCAGCAGCCAAGGTCGGAGAAGCGGGAGTTCCTACGAGCAGTACTTC. Protein product: CASSQGRRSGSSYEQYF.

This sequence joins TRBV15 and TRBJ2-3; maybe TRBD2 (5 bases). CDR1 and CDR2 from the germline V gene are LNHNV and YYDKDF (reference sequence). This CDR3 spans 12 amino acids. V was trimmed by 8 bases and J by 6 bases, leaving 12 bases between them. The CDR3 DNA follows: TGTGCCACCGGACTTTTGCGGGATACGCAGTATTTT. Its translation is CATGLLRDTQYF. Together with reference TRBV15 and TRBJ2-3, the CDR3 gives the full variable domain: DAMVIQNPRYQVTQFGKPVTLSCSQTLNHNVMYWYQQKSSQAPKLLFHYYDKDFNNEADTPDNFQSRRPNTSFCFLDIRSPGLGDTAMYLCATGLLRDTQYFGPGTRLTVL.

The CDR3 region has the DNA TGTGCCAGCAGGAACCCACAGGGTGGCAAAAACATTCAGTACTTC. Amino acid sequence: CASRNPQGGKNIQYF. The rearrangement links TRBV28 to TRBJ2-4; a weak D match, TRBD1 (6 bases). V lost 6 bases and J lost 3, with 15 bases in between. The CDR3 consists of 15 residues. Germline V gene sequence: CDR1 MDHEN, CDR2 SYDVKM.

The J gene is TRBJ1-2, the V gene TRBV29-1, with D possibly matching TRBD1 (6 bases). CDR1 is SQVTM, CDR2 ANQGSEA, per germline. The CDR3 contains 12 residues. V shed 3 bases and J shed 8 bases, with 13 bases lying between them. CDR3 sequence: CSVDGTTGGYTF. CDR3 nucleotide sequence: TGCAGCGTTGATGGGACAACAGGGGGCTACACCTTC.

This clonotype was detected once. The chain has TRBV7-2 and TRBJ2-7; unclear D gene. The CDR3 length is 13 residues. Germline V gene lookup returns CDR1 SGHTA and CDR2 FQGNSA. V was shortened by 1 base and J by 6 bases, with 10 bases between the two germline ends. The CDR3: CASSLGTAPEQYF. The CDR3 region has the DNA TGTGCCAGCAGCTTAGGGACGGCGCCCGAGCAGTACTTC.

The V call is TRBV12-3 or TRBV12-4, the J call TRBJ1-1; 8 nucleotides agree with TRBD1. The CDR3 totals 12 residues. J was trimmed by 10 bases and V by 7 bases; bases with no gene match: 8. The CDR3 spells CASTIGQGTAFF. The CDR3 nucleotides read TGTGCCAGCACTATAGGACAGGGTACAGCTTTCTTT.

V gene TRBV5-6 combines with J gene TRBJ1-2; no reliable D call. The germline CDR1 and CDR2 sequences are SGHDT and YYEEEE. This CDR3 region has 14 residues. V was trimmed by 0 bases and J by 4 bases, leaving 10 bases between them. CDR3 DNA sequence: TGTGCCAGCAGCTTGGCCGGGGTCGGCTATGGCTACACCTTC. It encodes CASSLAGVGYGYTF. The full variable domain, in which reference TRBV5-6 and TRBJ1-2 provide the parts outside the CDR3, is DAGVTQSPTHLIKTRGQQVTLRCSPKSGHDTVSWYQQALGQGPQFIFQYYEEEERQRGNFPDRFSGHQFPNYSSELNVNALLLGDSALYLCASSLAGVGYGYTFGSGTRLTVV.

The rearrangement uses TRBV6-1 and TRBJ1-5; 7 nucleotides agree with TRBD1. CDR3 length equals 12 residues. Germline loops: CDR1 MNHNS, CDR2 SASEGT. Trimming at V came to 4 bases and at J to 6 bases, leaving 0 bases not matched to a gene. The CDR3 here is CASSAGGQPQHF. In DNA, the CDR3 is TGTGCCAGCAGTGCAGGGGGTCAGCCCCAGCATTTT.

V is TRBV29-1 and J is TRBJ2-7; 10 bases are a match to TRBD2. V gave up 4 bases and J gave up 6 bases; unmatched junction bases: 12. CDR1 and CDR2 (germline): SQVTM, ANQGSEA. This CDR3 comprises 15 residues. This CDR3 is CSVAAHLAGVGEQYF. In nucleotides, the CDR3 is TGCAGCGTTGCAGCTCACCTAGCGGGAGTTGGCGAGCAGTACTTC.